What follows are 15 T cell receptor beta chains derived from one specimen sequenced in a study of patients and donors after allogeneic stem cell transplantation (dated by TCRdb to 2020 to 2021). Preparation of the library involved RT-PCR. Reads for this sample came from a NextSeq 550. TCRdb trimmed public reads at Q25 via fastp, called clones via MiXCR and kept in-frame beta chains. Each CDR3 protein appears once, grouped with its most common genes and DNA. The sample has about a million distinct CDR3 sequences on record, under 20% of them singletons. The ten largest make up around 6% of the sample. The sample comprised blood, either unsorted or a sorted T cell fraction (not recorded which). The receptors here all came from a human donor who was either an allogeneic HSCT recipient or a stem cell or donor lymphocyte infusion donor (not recorded which). It is not recorded whose cells these are; they may come from a transplant donor.

In its sample, this clonotype was seen a few times. The chain couples TRBV2 to TRBJ2-7, with D possibly TRBD1 on 6 matching bases. The CDR3 runs 14 residues. Germline assignment: CDR1 SNHLY and CDR2 FYNNEI. Trimming shortened V by 5 bases and J by 0 bases, and 11 bases separated the two germline ends. The CDR3: CASSWDTASYEQYF. The DNA for the CDR3 is TGTGCCAGCAGTTGGGACACCGCCTCCTACGAGCAGTACTTC.

The V gene is TRBV9, the J gene TRBJ2-7; TRBD2 matches 9 bases. The ends lost 0 bases at V and 4 bases at J; junction bases unmatched: 8. Germline V gene lookup returns CDR1 SGDLS and CDR2 YYNGEE. The CDR3 totals 16 residues. CDR3 DNA: TGTGCCAGCAGCGTAGCCCCTAGCGGGATAAAGTACGAGCAGTACTTC. Translating it yields CASSVAPSGIKYEQYF.

This clonotype was seen only a few times. The rearrangement joins TRBV9 to TRBJ1-2, with D unresolved. The V gene lost 3 bases and the J gene lost 7 bases, with 19 bases spanning the gap. The CDR3 has 15 amino acids. Germline lookup yields CDR1 SGDLS and CDR2 YYNGEE. The CDR3 DNA sequence: TGTGCCAGCAGCGAATCGACATACCCCTTACCTGGCTACACCTTC. It codes for CASSESTYPLPGYTF.

This clonotype was seen once. The J gene is TRBJ2-7, the V gene TRBV7-2, with a weak D call TRBD1 (5 bases). The CDR3 length is 13 residues. Germline V gene sequence: CDR1 SGHTA, CDR2 FQGNSA. Between the trimmed V and J ends, which lost 5 bases and 8 bases, there was a span of 16 bases. The chain's CDR3 is CASSPRTRTQQYF. CDR3 bases: TGTGCCAGCAGCCCCAGGACAAGAACCCAGCAGTACTTC.

The chain recombines TRBV2 with TRBJ2-2; D is undetermined. V lost 7 bases to trimming and J lost 7 bases, with 10 bases between them. The germline gives CDR1 SNHLY, CDR2 FYNNEI. This CDR3 spans 12 amino acids. CDR3 region: CASIPAIGELFF. Here the CDR3 DNA reads TGTGCCAGCATACCCGCGATCGGGGAGCTGTTTTTT.

This clonotype has at least ten counts. This chain uses TRBV12-3 or TRBV12-4 with TRBJ2-7; TRBD1 matches 8 bases. CDR3 length: 13 residues. The ends lost 5 bases at V and 3 bases at J; junction bases unmatched: 3. The CDR3 DNA sequence: TGTGCCAGCAGTCGACAGGGGTACTACGAGCAGTACTTC. Amino acid sequence: CASSRQGYYEQYF.

This clonotype has ten or more counts. The rearrangement uses TRBV5-1 and TRBJ2-2; D possibly uses TRBD1 or TRBD2 (5 bases each). In germline, CDR1 is SGHRS, CDR2 YFSETQ. The CDR3 is made up of 14 amino acids. The V end lost 6 bases, the J end lost 0 bases, and 9 bases lay between the germline ends. In DNA form, the CDR3 reads TGCGCCAGCACAAGGGGAGCGAACACCGGGGAGCTGTTTTTT. Its translation is CASTRGANTGELFF.

The rearrangement joins TRBV20-1 to TRBJ1-1; the D gene is possibly TRBD1 (5 bases). Looked up from germline, CDR1 is DFQATT and CDR2 is SNEGSKA (reference sequence). V was shortened by 6 bases and J by 3 bases, with 17 bases between the two germline ends. CDR3 length: 14 residues. The CDR3 DNA reads as TGCAGTGCGAATTCTGGGGGGGTCGACACTGAAGCTTTCTTT. Translation gives CSANSGGVDTEAFF.

This clonotype was recorded a few times. V is TRBV12-3 or TRBV12-4 and J is TRBJ1-2; 8 positions agree with TRBD1. This CDR3 region has 16 residues. With V trimmed by 3 bases and J by 2 bases, 8 bases remained unmatched. The CDR3 sequence is CASSFYLRTGNYGYTF. In DNA form, the CDR3 reads TGTGCCAGCAGTTTTTATCTTCGGACAGGGAACTATGGCTACACCTTC.

V and J are TRBV5-6 and TRBJ2-7; TRBD2 matches 8 bases. J gave up 7 bases and V 3 bases, and 9 bases lay outside the gene matches. Germline CDR1 reads SGHDT; CDR2 reads YYEEEE. The CDR3 sequence is 14 residues long. CDR3 sequence: CASSSNGGAGEQYF. The CDR3, as DNA: TGTGCCAGCAGCTCGAACGGGGGGGCCGGTGAGCAGTACTTC.

V is TRBV12-3 or TRBV12-4 and J is TRBJ2-4, with TRBD2 matching over 8 bases. The CDR3 is 17 residues long. The V and J ends lost 1 base and 3 bases, in that order; junction bases with no gene match: 8. CDR3 region: CASSLGAAGVLKNIQYF. For the CDR3, the DNA is TGTGCCAGCAGTTTAGGGGCAGCGGGGGTACTCAAAAACATTCAGTACTTC.

The chain couples TRBV24-1 to TRBJ1-2; D gene unclear. The germline V and J ends were trimmed by 4 bases and 8 bases, with 10 bases remaining between them. Per the germline V gene, CDR1 is KGHDR and CDR2 is SFDVKD. The CDR3 runs to 12 residues. The CDR3 loop is CATSEPGQGYTF. The CDR3 DNA is TGTGCCACCAGTGAACCTGGTCAGGGCTACACCTTC.

The chain joins TRBV3-1 to TRBJ2-2, with D perhaps matching TRBD1 (6 bases). Trimming left V 4 bases short and J 1 base short, with 19 bases between. The CDR3 totals 18 residues. Germline CDR1 reads LGHDT; CDR2 reads YNNKEL (reference sequence). The CDR3 is CASSRFGGRTENTGELFF. The CDR3 coding sequence is TGTGCCAGCAGCCGCTTTGGAGGCAGGACAGAGAACACCGGGGAGCTGTTTTTT.

The CDR3 bases are TGTGCCAGCTCACCACCGCCTAAAGAGACCCAGTACTTC. The encoded protein is CASSPPPKETQYF. The chain carries TRBV18 and TRBJ2-5; unclear D gene. V lost 0 bases to trimming and J lost 3 bases, with 5 bases between them. Germline CDR1 KGHSH, CDR2 LQKENI. The CDR3 has 13 amino acids.

This chain links TRBV29-1 with TRBJ2-7; 9 bases match TRBD2. The trim removed 5 bases at V and 5 bases at J, leaving 7 bases unmatched. This CDR3 contains 13 residues. Looked up from germline, CDR1 is SQVTM and CDR2 is ANQGSEA. CDR3 residues: CSVIPGLANEQYF. The CDR3 DNA reads as TGCAGCGTTATACCGGGACTAGCAAACGAGCAGTACTTC.